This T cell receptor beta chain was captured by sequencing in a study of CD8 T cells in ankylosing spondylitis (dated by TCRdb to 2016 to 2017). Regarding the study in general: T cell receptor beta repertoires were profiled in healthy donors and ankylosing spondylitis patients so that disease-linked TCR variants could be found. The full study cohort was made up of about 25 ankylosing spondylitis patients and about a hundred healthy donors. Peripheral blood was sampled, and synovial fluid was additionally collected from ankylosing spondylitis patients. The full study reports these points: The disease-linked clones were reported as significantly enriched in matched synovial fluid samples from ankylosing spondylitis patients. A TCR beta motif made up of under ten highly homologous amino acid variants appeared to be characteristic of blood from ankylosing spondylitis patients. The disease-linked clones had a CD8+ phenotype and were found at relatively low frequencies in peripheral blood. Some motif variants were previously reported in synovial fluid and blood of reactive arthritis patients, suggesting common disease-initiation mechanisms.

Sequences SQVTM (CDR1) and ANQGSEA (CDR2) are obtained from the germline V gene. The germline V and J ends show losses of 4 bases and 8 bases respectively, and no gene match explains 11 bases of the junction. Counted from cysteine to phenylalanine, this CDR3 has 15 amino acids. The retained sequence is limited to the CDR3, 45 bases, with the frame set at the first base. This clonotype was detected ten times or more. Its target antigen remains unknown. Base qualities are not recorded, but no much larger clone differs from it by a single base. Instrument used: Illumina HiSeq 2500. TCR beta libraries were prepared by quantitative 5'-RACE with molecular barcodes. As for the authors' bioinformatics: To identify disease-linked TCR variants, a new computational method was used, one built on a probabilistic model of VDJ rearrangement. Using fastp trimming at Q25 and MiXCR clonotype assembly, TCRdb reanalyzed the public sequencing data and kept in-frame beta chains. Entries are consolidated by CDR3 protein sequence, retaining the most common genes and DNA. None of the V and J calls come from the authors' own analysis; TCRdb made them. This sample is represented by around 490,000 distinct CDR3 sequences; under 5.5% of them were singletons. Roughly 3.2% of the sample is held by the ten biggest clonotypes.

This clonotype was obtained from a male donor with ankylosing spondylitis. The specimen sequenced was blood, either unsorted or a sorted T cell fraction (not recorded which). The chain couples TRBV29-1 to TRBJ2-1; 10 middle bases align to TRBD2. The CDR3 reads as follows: CSVASGGAWIDEQFF. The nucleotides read TGCAGCGTTGCCAGCGGGGGGGCCTGGATCGATGAGCAGTTCTTC.